A selection of T cell receptor beta chains follows, all from one sample in a study of Graves' ophthalmopathy and Graves' hyperthyroidism. A single record per CDR3 protein comes from TCRdb applying MiXCR to the multiplex PCR reads. The table has some 380,000 distinct CDR3 sequences, less than 20% seen once. The material sequenced was peripheral blood. The receptors stem from a woman younger than 35 with stable Graves' hyperthyroidism. CDR3s include the opening cysteine and the closing phenylalanine or tryptophan. Fields, in order: J gene, D gene, clone size, V gene, CDR3 protein. The D gene is left open where the match is weak. Not all rows give a size; the values are once, few, many and, for expanded clones, a class.

TRBJ2-4,TRBD1,NA,TRBV28,CASSLGTGGDENIKYF
TRBJ1-2,NA,NA,TRBV5-1,CASSLDGGNYGYTF
TRBJ1-1,NA,many,TRBV6-1,CASSAQGKGAFF
TRBJ1-1,TRBD1,many,TRBV7-9,CASSAGQGPQNTEAFF
TRBJ2-4,TRBD1,few,TRBV20-1,CSVPDRGRNIKYF
TRBJ1-1,TRBD1,NA,TRBV12-3/TRBV12-4,CASSHRGMNTEACF
TRBJ1-1,NA,many,TRBV11-2,CASSLWVTEAFF
TRBJ1-6,TRBD1,many,TRBV10-3,CAIRGDSLARSPLHF
TRBJ1-1,TRBD1,many,TRBV18,CASSPETGTAEAFF
TRBJ2-2,TRBD2,many,TRBV12-3/TRBV12-4,CASSLVSGAGELFF
TRBJ2-2,NA,few,TRBV5-4,CASSYDQNTGELFF
TRBJ1-6,NA,few,TRBV7-9,CASSLGVDIPSYNSPLHF
TRBJ2-7,NA,few,TRBV3-1,CASSQGFSEGHEQYF
TRBJ2-2,TRBD1,many,TRBV2,CASSAPGGWTGELFF
TRBJ2-7,TRBD2,many,TRBV12-3/TRBV12-4,CASTHALAGGPYEQYF
TRBJ1-1,NA,many,TRBV18,CASSPEPLVTEAFF
TRBJ1-2,TRBD1,many,TRBV7-2,CASSRDSYGYTF
TRBJ2-7,NA,many,TRBV6-1,CASSEHNEQYF
TRBJ1-5,TRBD1,many,TRBV2,CASSENRGLNQPQHF
TRBJ2-4,NA,few,TRBV6-2/TRBV6-3,CASSYEAVAKNIQYF
TRBJ2-7,NA,many,TRBV28,CASSFGQGLSYEQYF
TRBJ2-7,TRBD2,many,TRBV2,CASGKRGGGINEQYF
TRBJ1-1,NA,many,TRBV6-2/TRBV6-3,CASSSGHLNTEAFF
TRBJ2-6,NA,NA,TRBV3-1,CASNSWTAGANVLTF
TRBJ2-7,NA,many,TRBV5-8,CASSDTPTTDSEQYF
TRBJ2-7,NA,many,TRBV9,CASSVGGSPYEQYF